The clone carrying this T cell receptor beta chain was found once. Its antigen is undetermined. This sample is drawn from a study of CD8+ T cells in alopecia areata. In the study overall: The study gave treated patients oral tofacitinib at 5 to 10 mg twice daily.

The treatment is: oral pan-JAK inhibitor, 5-10 mg twice daily. There are 16 residues in the CDR3. Germline CDR1 is SGHTA and CDR2 is FQGTGA. V was pared by 0 bases and J by 0 bases, with 10 bases between. In each case, RNA was isolated and then reverse transcribed into cDNA as the sequencing template. The protocol was immunoSEQ multiplex PCR, while the TCRdb copy is restricted to in-frame clones and leaves out a portion. The sample comprises about 190,000 clones, 45% to 75% of which are singletons, and about 0.69% rests with the top ten. Findings and limits, study-wide: Higher clonality than in normal scalp was seen in lesional scalp, especially alopecia totalis/universalis. Scalp clonality, together with expanded CD8+ clones among the top 100, fell significantly with tofacitinib.

The source of this sequence is a human donor with alopecia areata. The chain recombines TRBV7-3 with TRBJ2-3, with D perhaps assigned TRBD1 or TRBD2 (5 bases each). The material was CD4+ T cells sorted from blood, obtained at week 4, from a patient treated with tofacitinib. The CDR3 DNA is TGTGCCAGCAGCTTAACCCCGGGACCGAGCACAGATACGCAGTATTTT. Translating gives CASSLTPGPSTDTQYF.